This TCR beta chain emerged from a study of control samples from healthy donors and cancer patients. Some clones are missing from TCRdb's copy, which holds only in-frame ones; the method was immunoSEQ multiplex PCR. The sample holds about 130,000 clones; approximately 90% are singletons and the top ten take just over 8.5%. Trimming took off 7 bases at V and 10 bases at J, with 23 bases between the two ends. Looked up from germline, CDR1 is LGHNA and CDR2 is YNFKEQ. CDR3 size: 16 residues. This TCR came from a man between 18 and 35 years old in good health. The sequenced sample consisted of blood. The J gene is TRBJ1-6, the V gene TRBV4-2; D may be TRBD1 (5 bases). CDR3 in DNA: TGTGCCAGCAACCGAATCGGGGCCGACCTCCGGTCACCCCTCCACTTT. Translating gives CASNRIGADLRSPLHF.